The text below deals with one T cell receptor (beta chain). Data came from immunoSEQ multiplex PCR; TCRdb stores just in-frame clones and leaves some out. The sample includes 210,000 or so clones, around four fifths seen only once; the top ten take 2.9%. Germline CDR1 is MNHNS and CDR2 is SASEGT. This CDR3 contains 15 residues. V gave up 3 bases and J gave up 6 bases, with 15 bases separating them. The sample is drawn from a study of blood T cell repertoires in COVID-19. This sequence originates from a man aged 45-65 years with active or convalescent COVID-19. The material sequenced was peripheral blood. The rearrangement joins TRBV6-1 to TRBJ1-5; perhaps TRBD1 as D (6 bases). CDR3 sequence (DNA): TGTGCCAGCAGTGAGTTATGGACAGTGGGTCAGCCCCAGCATTTT. Translating it yields CASSELWTVGQPQHF.